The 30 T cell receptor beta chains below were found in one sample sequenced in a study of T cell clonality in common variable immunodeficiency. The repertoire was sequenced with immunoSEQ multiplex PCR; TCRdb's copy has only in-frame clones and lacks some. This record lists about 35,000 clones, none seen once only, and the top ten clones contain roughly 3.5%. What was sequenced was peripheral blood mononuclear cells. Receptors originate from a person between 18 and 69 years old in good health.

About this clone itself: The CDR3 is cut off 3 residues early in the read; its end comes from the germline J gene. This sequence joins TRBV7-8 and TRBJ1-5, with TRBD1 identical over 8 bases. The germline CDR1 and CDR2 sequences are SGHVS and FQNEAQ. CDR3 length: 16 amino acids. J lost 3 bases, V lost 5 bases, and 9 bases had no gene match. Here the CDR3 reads CASSPIQGVYNQPQHF. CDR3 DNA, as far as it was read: TGTGCCAGCAGCCCAATACAGGGGGTATACAATCAGCCC.

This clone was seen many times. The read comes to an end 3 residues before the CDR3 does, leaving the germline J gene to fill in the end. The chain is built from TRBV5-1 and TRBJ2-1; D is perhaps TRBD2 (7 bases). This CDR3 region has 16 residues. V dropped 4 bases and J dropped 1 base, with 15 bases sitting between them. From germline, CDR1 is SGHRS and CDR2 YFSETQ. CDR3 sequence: CASSPVGGVSYNEQFF. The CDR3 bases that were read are TGCGCCAGCAGCCCTGTAGGGGGGGTTTCCTACAATGAG.

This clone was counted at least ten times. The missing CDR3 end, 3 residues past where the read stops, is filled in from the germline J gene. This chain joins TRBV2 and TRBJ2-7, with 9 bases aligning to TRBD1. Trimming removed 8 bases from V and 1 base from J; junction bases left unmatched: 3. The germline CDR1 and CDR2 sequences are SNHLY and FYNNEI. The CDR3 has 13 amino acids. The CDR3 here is CASGGTGSYEQYF. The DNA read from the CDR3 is TGTGCCAGCGGGGGGACAGGGTCCTACGAG.

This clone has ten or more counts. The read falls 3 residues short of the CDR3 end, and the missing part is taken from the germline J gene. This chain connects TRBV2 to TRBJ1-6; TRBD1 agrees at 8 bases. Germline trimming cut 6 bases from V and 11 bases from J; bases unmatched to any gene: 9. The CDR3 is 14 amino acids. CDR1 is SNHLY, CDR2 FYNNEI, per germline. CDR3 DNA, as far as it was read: TGTGCCAGCAGCCTGGACAGGGCAATTGCACCC. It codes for CASSLDRAIAP. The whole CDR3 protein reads CASSLDRAIAPLHF. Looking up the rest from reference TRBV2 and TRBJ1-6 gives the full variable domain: EPEVTQTPSHQVTQMGQEVILRCVPISNHLYFYWYRQILGQKVEFLVSFYNNEISEKSEIFDDQFSVERPDGSNFTLKIRSTKLEDSAMYFCASSLDRAIAPLHFGNGTRLTVT.

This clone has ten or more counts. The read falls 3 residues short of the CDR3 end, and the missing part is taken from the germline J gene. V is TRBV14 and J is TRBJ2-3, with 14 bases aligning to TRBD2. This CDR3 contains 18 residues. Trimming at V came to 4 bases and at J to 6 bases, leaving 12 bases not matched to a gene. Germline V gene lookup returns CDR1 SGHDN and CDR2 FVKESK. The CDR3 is CASSPLPGLAGATDTQYF. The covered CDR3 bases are TGTGCCAGCAGCCCATTGCCGGGACTAGCGGGAGCCACCGATACG.

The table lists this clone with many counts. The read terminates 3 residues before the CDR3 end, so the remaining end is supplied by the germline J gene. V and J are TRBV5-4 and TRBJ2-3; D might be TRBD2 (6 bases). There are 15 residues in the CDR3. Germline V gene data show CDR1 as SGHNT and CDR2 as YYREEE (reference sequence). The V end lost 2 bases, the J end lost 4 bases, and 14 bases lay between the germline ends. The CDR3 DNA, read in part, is TGTGCCAGCAGCTTCTTTAGCGGAGAAGCAGATACG. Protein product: CASSFFSGEADT. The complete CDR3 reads CASSFFSGEADTQYF.

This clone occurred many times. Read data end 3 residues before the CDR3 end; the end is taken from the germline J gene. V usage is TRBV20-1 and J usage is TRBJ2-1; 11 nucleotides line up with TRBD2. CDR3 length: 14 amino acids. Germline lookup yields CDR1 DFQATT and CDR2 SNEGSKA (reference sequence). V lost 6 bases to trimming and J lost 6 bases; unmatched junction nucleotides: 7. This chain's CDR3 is CSAPLAGVFNEQFF. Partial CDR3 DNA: TGCAGTGCCCCACTAGCGGGGGTCTTCAATGAG.

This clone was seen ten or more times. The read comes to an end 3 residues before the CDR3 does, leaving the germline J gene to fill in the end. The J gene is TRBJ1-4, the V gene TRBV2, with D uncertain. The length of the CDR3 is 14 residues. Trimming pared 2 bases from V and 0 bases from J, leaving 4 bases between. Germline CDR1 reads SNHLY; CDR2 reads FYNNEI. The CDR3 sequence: CASSEITTNEKLFF. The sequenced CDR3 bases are TGTGCCAGCAGTGAAATCACAACTAATGAAAAA. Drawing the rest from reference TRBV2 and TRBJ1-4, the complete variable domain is EPEVTQTPSHQVTQMGQEVILRCVPISNHLYFYWYRQILGQKVEFLVSFYNNEISEKSEIFDDQFSVERPDGSNFTLKIRSTKLEDSAMYFCASSEITTNEKLFFGSGTQLSVL.

CDR3 sequence reads: CASSDITGEETQYF. CDR3 DNA (partial): TGTGCCAGCTCAGATATCACAGGGGAAGAGACC. The chain carries TRBV18 and TRBJ2-5; 7 positions agree with TRBD1. The read ends 3 residues before the CDR3 terminus; that terminus is restored from the germline J gene. Germline trimming cut 5 bases from V and 3 bases from J; bases unmatched to any gene: 6. The CDR3 spans 14 residues. CDR1 is KGHSH and CDR2 is LQKENI in the germline V gene.

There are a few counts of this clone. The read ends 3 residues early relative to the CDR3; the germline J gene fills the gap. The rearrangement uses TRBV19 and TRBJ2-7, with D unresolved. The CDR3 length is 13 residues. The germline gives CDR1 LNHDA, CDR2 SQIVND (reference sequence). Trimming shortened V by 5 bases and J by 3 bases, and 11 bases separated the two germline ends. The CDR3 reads CASSEVASYEQYF. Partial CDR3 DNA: TGTGCCAGTAGTGAAGTTGCGAGCTACGAG.

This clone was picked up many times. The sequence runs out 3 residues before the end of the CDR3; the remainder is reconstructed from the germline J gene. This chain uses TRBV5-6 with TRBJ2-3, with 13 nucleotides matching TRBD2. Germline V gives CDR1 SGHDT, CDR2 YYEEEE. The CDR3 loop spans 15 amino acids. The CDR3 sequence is CASSLGGTSGVTQYF. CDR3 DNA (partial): TGTGCCAGCAGCTTGGGTGGGACTAGCGGGGTCACG.

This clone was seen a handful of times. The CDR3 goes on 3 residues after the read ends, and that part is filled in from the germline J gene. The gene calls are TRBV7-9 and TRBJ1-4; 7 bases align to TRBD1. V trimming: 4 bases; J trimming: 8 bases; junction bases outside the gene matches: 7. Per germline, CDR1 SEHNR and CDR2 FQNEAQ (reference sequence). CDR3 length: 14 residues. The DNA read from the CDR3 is TGTGCCAGCAGCTCAACAGGGGTAGGAGAAAAA. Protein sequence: CASSSTGVGEK. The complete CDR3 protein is CASSSTGVGEKLFF.

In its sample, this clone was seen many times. CDR3 DNA (partial): TGTGCCAGCAGCGCCCGGACTAGCGGCAAGGTAGATACG. Protein product: CASSARTSGKVDT. In full, the CDR3 reads CASSARTSGKVDTQYF. The chain has TRBV9 and TRBJ2-3; 10 positions agree with TRBD2. The CDR3 end is not reached by the read, which stops 3 residues before it; the germline J gene fills it in. The V segment lost 3 bases and the J segment 5 bases; nucleotides outside the gene matches: 9. Per germline, CDR1 SGDLS and CDR2 YYNGEE. The CDR3 length is 16 residues.

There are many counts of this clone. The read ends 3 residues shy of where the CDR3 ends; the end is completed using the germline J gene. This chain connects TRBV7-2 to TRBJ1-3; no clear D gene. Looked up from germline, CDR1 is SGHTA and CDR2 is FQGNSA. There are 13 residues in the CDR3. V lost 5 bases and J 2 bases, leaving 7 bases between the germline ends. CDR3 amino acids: CASSPSPGNTIYF. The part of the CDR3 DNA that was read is TGTGCCAGCAGCCCTAGTCCTGGAAACACC.

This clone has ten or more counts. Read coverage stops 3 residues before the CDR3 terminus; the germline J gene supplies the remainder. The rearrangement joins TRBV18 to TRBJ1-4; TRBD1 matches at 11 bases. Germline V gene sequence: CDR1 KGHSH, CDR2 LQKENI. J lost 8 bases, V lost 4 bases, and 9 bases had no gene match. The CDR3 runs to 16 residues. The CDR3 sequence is CASSRVPGQGGEKLFF. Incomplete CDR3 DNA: TGTGCCAGCTCACGCGTACCGGGACAGGGGGGCGAAAAA.

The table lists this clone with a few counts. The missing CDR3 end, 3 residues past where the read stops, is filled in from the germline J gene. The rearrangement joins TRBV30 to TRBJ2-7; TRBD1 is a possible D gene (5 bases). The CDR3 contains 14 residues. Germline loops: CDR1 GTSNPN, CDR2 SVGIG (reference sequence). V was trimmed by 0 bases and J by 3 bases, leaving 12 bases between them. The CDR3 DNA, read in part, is TGTGCCTGGAGTGTAGGGGCGGTGGGCTACGAG. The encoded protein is CAWSVGAVGYE. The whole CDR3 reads CAWSVGAVGYEQYF.

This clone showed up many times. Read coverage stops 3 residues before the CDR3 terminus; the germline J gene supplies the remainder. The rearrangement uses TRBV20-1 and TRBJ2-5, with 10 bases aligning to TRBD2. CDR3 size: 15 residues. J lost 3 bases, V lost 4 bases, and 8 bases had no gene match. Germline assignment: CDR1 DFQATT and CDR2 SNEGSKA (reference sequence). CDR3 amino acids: CSATPWTSGKETQYF. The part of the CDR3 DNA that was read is TGCAGTGCTACACCGTGGACTAGCGGAAAAGAGACC.

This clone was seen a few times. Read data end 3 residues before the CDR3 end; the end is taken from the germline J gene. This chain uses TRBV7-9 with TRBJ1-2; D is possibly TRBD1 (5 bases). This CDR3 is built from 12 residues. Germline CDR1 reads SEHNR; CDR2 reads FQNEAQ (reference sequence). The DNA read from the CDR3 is TGTGCCAGCGGCGTAGGACAAGAGACC. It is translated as CASGVGQET. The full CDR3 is CASGVGQETYTF.

CDR3 DNA (partial): TGTGCCAGCTCGAACCGCGGACAGGGATGGAATCAGCCG. It is translated as CASSNRGQGWNQP. The CDR3 in its entirety is CASSNRGQGWNQPQYF. J is TRBJ2-3 and V is TRBV2; 8 positions match TRBD1. The read ends 3 residues shy of where the CDR3 ends; the end is completed using the germline J gene. CDR3 length: 16 residues. CDR1 is SNHLY, CDR2 FYNNEI, per germline.

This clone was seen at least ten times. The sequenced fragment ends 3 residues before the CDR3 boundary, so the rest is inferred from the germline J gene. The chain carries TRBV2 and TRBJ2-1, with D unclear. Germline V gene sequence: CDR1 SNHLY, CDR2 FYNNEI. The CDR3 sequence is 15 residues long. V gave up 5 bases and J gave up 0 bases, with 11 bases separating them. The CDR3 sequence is CASSRDLSSYNEQFF. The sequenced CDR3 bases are TGTGCCAGCAGTCGCGACTTGAGCTCCTACAATGAG.

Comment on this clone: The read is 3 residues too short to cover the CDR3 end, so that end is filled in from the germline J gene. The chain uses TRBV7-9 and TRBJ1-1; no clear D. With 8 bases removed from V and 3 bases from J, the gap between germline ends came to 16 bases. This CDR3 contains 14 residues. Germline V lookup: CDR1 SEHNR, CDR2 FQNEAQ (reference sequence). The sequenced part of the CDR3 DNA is TGTGCCAGCCGTACCAGTGCAGATTACACTGAA. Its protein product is CASRTSADYTE. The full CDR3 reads CASRTSADYTEAFF.

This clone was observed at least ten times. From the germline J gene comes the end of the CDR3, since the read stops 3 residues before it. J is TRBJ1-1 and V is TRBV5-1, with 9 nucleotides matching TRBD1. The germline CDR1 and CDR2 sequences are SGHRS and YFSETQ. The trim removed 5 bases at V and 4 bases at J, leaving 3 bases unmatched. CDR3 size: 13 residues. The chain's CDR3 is CASSTGGGTEAFF. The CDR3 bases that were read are TGCGCCAGCAGTACAGGGGGCGGCACTGAA.

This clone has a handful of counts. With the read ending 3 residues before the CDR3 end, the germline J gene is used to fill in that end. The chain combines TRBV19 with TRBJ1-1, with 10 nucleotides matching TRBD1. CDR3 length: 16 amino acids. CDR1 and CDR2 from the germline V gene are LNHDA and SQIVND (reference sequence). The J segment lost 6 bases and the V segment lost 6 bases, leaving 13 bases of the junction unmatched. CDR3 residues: CASSHWEGQGIPEAFF. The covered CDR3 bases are TGTGCCAGTAGCCACTGGGAGGGACAGGGGATCCCTGAA.

The CDR3 reads CSVGGQGRETQYF. CDR3 DNA (partial): TGCAGCGTTGGGGGACAGGGTCGAGAGACC. V and J are TRBV29-1 and TRBJ2-5; 9 bases fit TRBD1. The CDR3 is cut off 3 residues early in the read; its end comes from the germline J gene. The germline gives CDR1 SQVTM, CDR2 ANQGSEA. Trimming cost V 4 bases and J 4 bases; bases outside gene matches: 4. This CDR3 comprises 13 residues.

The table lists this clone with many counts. Incomplete CDR3 DNA: TGCAGTGGTTTTTTAGCGGGAGATACG. This gives the protein CSGFLAGDT. In full, the CDR3 is CSGFLAGDTQYF. The chain carries TRBV20-1 and TRBJ2-3; 7 bases map to TRBD2. The read finishes 3 residues shy of the CDR3 end, and the germline J gene is used to complete it. This CDR3 is built from 12 residues. The germline V gene has CDR1 DFQATT and CDR2 SNEGSKA (reference sequence). The junction had 6 bases not matched to a gene; V was cut back by 7 bases and J by 5 bases.

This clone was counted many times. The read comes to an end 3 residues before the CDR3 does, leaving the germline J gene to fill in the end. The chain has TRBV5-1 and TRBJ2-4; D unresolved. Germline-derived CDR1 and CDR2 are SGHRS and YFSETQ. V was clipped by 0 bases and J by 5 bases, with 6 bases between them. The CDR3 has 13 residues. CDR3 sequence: CASSLEVQNIQYF. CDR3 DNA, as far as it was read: TGCGCCAGCAGCTTGGAGGTCCAAAACATT.

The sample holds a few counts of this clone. CDR3 DNA, as far as it was read: TGTGCCAGCAGCTTAGGGGCGTACGGGGCCAACGTC. It encodes CASSLGAYGANV. The whole CDR3 reads CASSLGAYGANVLTF. J is TRBJ2-6 and V is TRBV7-9, with D unresolved. Read coverage stops 3 residues before the CDR3 terminus; the germline J gene supplies the remainder. Germline loops: CDR1 SEHNR, CDR2 FQNEAQ (reference sequence). The CDR3 loop spans 15 amino acids. Trimming removed 1 base from V and 4 bases from J, with 8 bases in between.

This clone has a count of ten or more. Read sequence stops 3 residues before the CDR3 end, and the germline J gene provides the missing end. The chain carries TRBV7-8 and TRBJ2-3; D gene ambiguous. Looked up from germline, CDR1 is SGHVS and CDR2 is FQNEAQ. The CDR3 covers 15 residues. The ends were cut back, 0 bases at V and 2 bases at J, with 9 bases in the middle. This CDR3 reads CASSLAGPHTDTQYF. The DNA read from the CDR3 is TGTGCCAGCAGCTTAGCGGGCCCACACACAGATACG.

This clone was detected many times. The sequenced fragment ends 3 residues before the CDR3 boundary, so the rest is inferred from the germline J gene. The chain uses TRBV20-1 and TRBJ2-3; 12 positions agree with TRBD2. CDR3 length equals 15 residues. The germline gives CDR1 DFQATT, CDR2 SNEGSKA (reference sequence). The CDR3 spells CNALRLAGGTDTQYF. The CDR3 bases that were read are TGCAATGCCCTAAGACTAGCGGGAGGCACAGATACG.

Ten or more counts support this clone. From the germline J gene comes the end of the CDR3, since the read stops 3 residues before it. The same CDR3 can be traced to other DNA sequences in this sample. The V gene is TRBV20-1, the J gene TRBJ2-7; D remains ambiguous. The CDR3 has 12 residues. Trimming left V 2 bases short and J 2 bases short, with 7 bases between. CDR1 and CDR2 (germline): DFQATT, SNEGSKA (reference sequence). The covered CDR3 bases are TGCAGTGCTAGAAGAGCTACCTACGAG. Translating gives CSARRATYE. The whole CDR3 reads CSARRATYEQYF.